The present TCR beta chain was sequenced within a study of low-dose radiotherapy and immunotherapy resistance in tumors. Study background: Fractions of 0.5 Gy went to Cohort 1 every 2 weeks, totaling 6.5 Gy. Each patient took aspirin at a dose of 300 mg by mouth once daily over the course of four cycles, with dosing beginning on cycle 1 day 1.

cDNA synthesis used a TRAV/TRBV-specific primer set for both chains. TCRs were put through approximately 20 PCR cycles of amplification with Phusion. A constant-region primer and the V-primer adapter served as the primer pair. In vitro transcription served to amplify the mRNA that had been isolated. Via MiXCR, TCRdb re-called the reads, giving one row per CDR3 protein. The data show around 90,000 distinct CDR3 sequences, about 20% seen once. CDR3 length: 14 amino acids. Germline V gene data show CDR1 as SGHNT and CDR2 as YYREEE (reference sequence). The ends lost 0 bases at V and 9 bases at J; junction bases unmatched: 6. Time point: before trial treatment. The sample holds many counts of this clonotype.

The source is a male donor with prostate cancer. This chain links TRBV5-4 with TRBJ2-1; 7 bases are a match to TRBD1. The source was PBMCs, collected before treatment. The CDR3 protein is CASSLGTGRSEQFF. CDR3 coding DNA: TGTGCCAGCAGCTTGGGGACAGGCCGCAGTGAGCAGTTCTTC.